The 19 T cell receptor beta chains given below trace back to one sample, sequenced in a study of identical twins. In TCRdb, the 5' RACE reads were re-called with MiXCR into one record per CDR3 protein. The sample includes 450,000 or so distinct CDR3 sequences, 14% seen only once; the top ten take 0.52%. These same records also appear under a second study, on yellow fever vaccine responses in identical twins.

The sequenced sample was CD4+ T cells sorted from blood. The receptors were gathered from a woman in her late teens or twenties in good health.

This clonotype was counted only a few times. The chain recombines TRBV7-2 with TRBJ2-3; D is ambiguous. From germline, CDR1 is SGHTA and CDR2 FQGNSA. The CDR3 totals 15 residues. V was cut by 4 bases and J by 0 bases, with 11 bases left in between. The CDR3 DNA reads TGTGCCAGCAGCTCCCCTGGTACTAGCACAGATACGCAGTATTTT. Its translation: CASSSPGTSTDTQYF. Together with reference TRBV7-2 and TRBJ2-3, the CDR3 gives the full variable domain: GAGVSQSPSNKVTEKGKDVELRCDPISGHTALYWYRQSLGQGLEFLIYFQGNSAPDKSGLPSDRFSAERTGGSVSTLTIQRTQQEDSAVYLCASSSPGTSTDTQYFGPGTRLTVL.

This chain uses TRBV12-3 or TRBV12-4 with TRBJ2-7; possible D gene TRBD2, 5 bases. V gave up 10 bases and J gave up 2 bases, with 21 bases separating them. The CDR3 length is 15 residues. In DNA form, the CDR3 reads TGTGCCACCTCCCCCAAAGGGAGTTTGCCCTACGAGCAGTACTTC. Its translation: CATSPKGSLPYEQYF.

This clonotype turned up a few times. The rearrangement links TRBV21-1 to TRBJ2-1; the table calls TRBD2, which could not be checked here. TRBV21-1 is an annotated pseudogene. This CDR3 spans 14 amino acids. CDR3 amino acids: CASSTLAAYNEQFF. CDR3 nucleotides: TGTGCCAGCAGCACGCTAGCGGCCTACAATGAGCAGTTCTTC.

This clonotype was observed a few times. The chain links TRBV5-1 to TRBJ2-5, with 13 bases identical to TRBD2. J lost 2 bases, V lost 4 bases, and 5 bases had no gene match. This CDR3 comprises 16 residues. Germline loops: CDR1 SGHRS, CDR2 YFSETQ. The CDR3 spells CASSPSTSGGQETQYF. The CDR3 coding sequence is TGCGCCAGCAGCCCCTCGACTAGCGGGGGGCAAGAGACCCAGTACTTC.

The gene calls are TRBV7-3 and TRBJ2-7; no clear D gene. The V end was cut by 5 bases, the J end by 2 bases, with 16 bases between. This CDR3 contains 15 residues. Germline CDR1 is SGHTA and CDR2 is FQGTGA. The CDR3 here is CASSKNGGATYEQYF. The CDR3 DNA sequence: TGTGCCAGCAGCAAAAACGGCGGAGCTACCTACGAGCAGTACTTC.

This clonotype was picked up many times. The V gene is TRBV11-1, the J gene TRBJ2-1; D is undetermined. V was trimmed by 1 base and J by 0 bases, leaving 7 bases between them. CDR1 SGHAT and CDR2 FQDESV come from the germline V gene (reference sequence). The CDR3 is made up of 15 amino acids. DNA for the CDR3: TGTGCCAGCAGCTTAGGCTGGTCCTCCTACAATGAGCAGTTCTTC. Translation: CASSLGWSSYNEQFF.

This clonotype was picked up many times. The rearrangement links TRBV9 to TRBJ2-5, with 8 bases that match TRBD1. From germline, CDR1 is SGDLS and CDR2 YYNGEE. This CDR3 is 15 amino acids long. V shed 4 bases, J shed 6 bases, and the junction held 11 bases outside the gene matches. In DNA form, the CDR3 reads TGTGCCAGCAGCCCCATCGGGACAGGTGATAAGACCCAGTACTTC. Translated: CASSPIGTGDKTQYF.

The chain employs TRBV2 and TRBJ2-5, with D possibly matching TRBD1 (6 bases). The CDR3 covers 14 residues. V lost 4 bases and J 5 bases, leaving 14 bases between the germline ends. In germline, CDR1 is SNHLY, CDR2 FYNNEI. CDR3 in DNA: TGTGCCAGCAGTGGACAGGCCGGAATGGAGACCCAGTACTTC. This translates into CASSGQAGMETQYF.

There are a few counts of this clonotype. The CDR3 loop is CASSGWYGYTF. The CDR3 DNA reads as TGTGCCAGCTCCGGGTGGTATGGCTACACCTTC. The gene calls are TRBV19 and TRBJ1-2; D uncertain. CDR1 and CDR2 from the germline V gene are LNHDA and SQIVND (reference sequence). The V end lost 9 bases, the J end lost 5 bases, and 10 bases lay between the germline ends. The length of the CDR3 is 11 residues.

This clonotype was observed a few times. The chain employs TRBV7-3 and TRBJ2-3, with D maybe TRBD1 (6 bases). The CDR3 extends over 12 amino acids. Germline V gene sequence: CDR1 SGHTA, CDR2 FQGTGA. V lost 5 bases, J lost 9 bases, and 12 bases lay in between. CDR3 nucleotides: TGTGCCAGCAGCGCACAGGGCGGCACGCAGTATTTT. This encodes CASSAQGGTQYF.

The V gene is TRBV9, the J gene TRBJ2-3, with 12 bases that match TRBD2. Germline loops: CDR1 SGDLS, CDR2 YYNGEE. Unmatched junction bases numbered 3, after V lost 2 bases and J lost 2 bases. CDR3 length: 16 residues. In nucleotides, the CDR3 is TGTGCCAGCAGCGTGACTAGCGGGAGCCCCACAGATACGCAGTATTTT. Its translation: CASSVTSGSPTDTQYF. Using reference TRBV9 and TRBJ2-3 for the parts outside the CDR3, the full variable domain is DSGVTQTPKHLITATGQRVTLRCSPRSGDLSVYWYQQSLDQGLQFLIQYYNGEERAKGNILERFSAQQFPDLHSELNLSSLELGDSALYFCASSVTSGSPTDTQYFGPGTRLTVL.

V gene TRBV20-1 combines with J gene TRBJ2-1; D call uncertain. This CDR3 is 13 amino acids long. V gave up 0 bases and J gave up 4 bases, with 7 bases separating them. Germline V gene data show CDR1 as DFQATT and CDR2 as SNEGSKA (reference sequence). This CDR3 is CSAREQVYNEQFF. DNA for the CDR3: TGCAGTGCTAGAGAGCAGGTATACAATGAGCAGTTCTTC.

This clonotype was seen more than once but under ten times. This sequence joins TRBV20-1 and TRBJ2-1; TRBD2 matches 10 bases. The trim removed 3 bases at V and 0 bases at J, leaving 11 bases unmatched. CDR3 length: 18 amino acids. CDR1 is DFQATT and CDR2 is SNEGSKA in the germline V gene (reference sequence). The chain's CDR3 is CSASRAVASGSSYNEQFF. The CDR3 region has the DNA TGCAGTGCTAGTAGGGCAGTCGCTAGCGGGAGCTCCTACAATGAGCAGTTCTTC.

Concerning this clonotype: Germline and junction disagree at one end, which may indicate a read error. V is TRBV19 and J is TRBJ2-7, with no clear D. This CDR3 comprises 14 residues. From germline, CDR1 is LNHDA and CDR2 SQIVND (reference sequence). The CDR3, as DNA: TGTGCCAGCAGTAGTAACAGTGTTCCCTACGAGCAGTACTTC. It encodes CASSSNSVPYEQYF.

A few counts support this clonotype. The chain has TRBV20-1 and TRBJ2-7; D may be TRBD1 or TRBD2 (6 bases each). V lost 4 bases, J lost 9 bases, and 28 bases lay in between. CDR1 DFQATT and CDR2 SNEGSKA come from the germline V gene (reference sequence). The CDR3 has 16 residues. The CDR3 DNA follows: TGCAGTGCTAAAGGGGGAGGCGGGGACGCCGAGAAGTGGCAGTACTTC. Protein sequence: CSAKGGGGDAEKWQYF.

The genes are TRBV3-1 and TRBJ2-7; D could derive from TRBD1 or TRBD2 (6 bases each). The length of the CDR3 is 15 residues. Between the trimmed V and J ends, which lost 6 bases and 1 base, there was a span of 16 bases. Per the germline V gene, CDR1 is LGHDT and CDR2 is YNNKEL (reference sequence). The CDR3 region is CASRLAGAPSYEQYF. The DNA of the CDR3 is TGTGCCAGCAGACTAGCAGGGGCTCCGTCCTACGAGCAGTACTTC.

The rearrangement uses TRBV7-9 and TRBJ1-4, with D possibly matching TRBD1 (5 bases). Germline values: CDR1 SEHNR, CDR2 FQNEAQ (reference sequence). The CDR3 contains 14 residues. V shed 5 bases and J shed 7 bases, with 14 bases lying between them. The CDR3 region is CASSLDRGPEKLFF. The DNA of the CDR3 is TGTGCCAGCAGCCTCGACAGAGGCCCTGAAAAACTGTTTTTT.

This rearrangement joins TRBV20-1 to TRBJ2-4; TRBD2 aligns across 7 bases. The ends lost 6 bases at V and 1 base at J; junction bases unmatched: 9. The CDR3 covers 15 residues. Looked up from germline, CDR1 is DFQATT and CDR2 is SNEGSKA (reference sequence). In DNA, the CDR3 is TGCAGTGCACGGGGGGACTTGTCGGCCAAAAACATTCAGTACTTC. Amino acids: CSARGDLSAKNIQYF.

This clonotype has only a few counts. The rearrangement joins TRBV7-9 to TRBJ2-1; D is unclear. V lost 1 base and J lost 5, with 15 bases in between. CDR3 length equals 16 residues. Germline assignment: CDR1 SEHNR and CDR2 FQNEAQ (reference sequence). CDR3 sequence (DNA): TGTGCCAGCAGCTTAGTAGGGCCCCACGGGCACAATGAGCAGTTCTTC. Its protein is CASSLVGPHGHNEQFF.